This T cell receptor beta chain was identified in a study of OX40 agonist ivuxolimab in advanced cancers. Broadly, across the study: Ivuxolimab, which targeted the costimulatory receptor OX40 (CD134), was an agonistic, fully human IgG2 monoclonal antibody. Among the 50 to 55 dose-escalation patients, about 19 had hepatocellular carcinoma, around 15 melanoma, 9 renal cell carcinoma and 9 head and neck cancer. In the dose-escalation cohort, more than 75% of patients were male, and the mean age was approximately 55 years, with a range of about 23 to 85. Patients were allowed to have had prior anti-PD-1, anti-PD-L1 or anti-CTLA-4 therapy, and roughly 40% of the dose-escalation patients had previously received checkpoint inhibitors. The monotherapy dose-escalation portion (N of about 57 patients) of the phase I ivuxolimab trial is reported in the paper. Partial responses occurred in three dose-escalation patients: two with cutaneous melanoma and one with hepatocellular carcinoma. The point of sequencing TCRbeta in the periphery was to test whether ivuxolimab changed TCR sequence diversity and drove clonal T-cell expansion. Intravenous ivuxolimab was administered to patients every 2 weeks at six dose levels: 0.01, 0.1, 0.3, 1.5, 3 and 10 mg/kg.

Genomic DNA was isolated from the sorted cells so that the TCRbeta CDR3 region could be sequenced. TCRbeta CDR3 regions were sequenced using the immunoSEQ Assay. The immuneACCESS repertoire file appears here via TCRdb, limited to in-frame rearrangements. These files lack a portion of the clones; in checked studies, under half of the deficit traces to unresolved V genes, and the cause of the others is not known. The sample contains under 100,000 clones, 92% of them found a single time. The top ten clonotypes cover over 0.6% of the sample. What the research found in general, with its limitations: At doses from 0.1 to 3.0 mg/kg, clonal expansion was seen in both CD4+ and CD8+ blood T cells between baseline and week 6. After ivuxolimab, expanded clones were on average more numerous among CD8+ T cells than among CD4+ T cells. Low levels of normalized T-cell clonal expansion were also seen in some patients who did not respond. Which antigens the clonally expanded peripheral T cells were specific for was not determined. In the 0.1-3.0 mg/kg groups, partial responders were among the patients with the lowest normalized peripheral clonal expansion, particularly in CD8+ T cells.

The trial excluded patients who had a history of autoimmune disease or were on systemic immunosuppression. Peripheral blood for TCR sequencing was collected from all dose cohorts at baseline, on cycle 4 day 1, and on cycle 7 day 1. The samples were drawn from a first-in-human, open-label, multicenter phase I dose-escalation trial of ivuxolimab. Adults with locally advanced or metastatic melanoma, renal cell, hepatocellular, or head and neck squamous cell carcinoma were enrolled in the trial. Before TCR sequencing, CD4+ T cells and CD8+ T cells were sorted from peripheral blood as separate populations. To note about this clone: What antigen it recognizes has not been identified. No base qualities exist here, and no much larger clone lies one base off it.

CDR1 SQVTM and CDR2 ANQGSEA were looked up in the germline V gene. Trimming removed 5 bases from V and 0 bases from J, leaving 10 bases between the germline ends. The CDR3 goes from the cysteine to the phenylalanine over 13 residues. Left in the record is the CDR3 DNA by itself, 39 bases read in frame from the first base. The sequences come from CD4+ or CD8+ T cells sorted from blood, collected in a trial of the OX40 agonist ivuxolimab. The chain was built from TRBV29-1 and TRBJ1-1; no D gene call is confident. This TCR came from an adult with an advanced solid tumor such as melanoma, head and neck, liver or kidney cancer. In nucleotides, the sequence is TGCAGCGTTCTTAACCCAATGAACACTGAAGCTTTCTTT. It codes for CSVLNPMNTEAFF.